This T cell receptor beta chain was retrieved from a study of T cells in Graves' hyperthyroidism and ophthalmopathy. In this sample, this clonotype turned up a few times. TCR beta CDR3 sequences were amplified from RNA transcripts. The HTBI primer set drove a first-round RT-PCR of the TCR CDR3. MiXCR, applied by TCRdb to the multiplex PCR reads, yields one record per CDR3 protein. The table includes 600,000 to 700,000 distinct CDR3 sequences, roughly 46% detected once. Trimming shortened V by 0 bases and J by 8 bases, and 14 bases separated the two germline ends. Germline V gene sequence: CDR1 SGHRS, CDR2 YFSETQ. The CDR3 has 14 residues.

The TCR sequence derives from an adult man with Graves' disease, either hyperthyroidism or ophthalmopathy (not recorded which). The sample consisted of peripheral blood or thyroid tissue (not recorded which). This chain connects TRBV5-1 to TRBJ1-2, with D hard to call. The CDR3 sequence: CASSLAEGSGGYTF. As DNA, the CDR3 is TGCGCCAGCAGCTTGGCGGAGGGCAGCGGCGGCTACACCTTC. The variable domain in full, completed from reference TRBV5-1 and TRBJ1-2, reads KAGVTQTPRYLIKTRGQQVTLSCSPISGHRSVSWYQQTPGQGLQFLFEYFSETQRNKGNFPGRFSGRQFSNSRSEMNVSTLELGDSALYLCASSLAEGSGGYTFGSGTRLTVV.